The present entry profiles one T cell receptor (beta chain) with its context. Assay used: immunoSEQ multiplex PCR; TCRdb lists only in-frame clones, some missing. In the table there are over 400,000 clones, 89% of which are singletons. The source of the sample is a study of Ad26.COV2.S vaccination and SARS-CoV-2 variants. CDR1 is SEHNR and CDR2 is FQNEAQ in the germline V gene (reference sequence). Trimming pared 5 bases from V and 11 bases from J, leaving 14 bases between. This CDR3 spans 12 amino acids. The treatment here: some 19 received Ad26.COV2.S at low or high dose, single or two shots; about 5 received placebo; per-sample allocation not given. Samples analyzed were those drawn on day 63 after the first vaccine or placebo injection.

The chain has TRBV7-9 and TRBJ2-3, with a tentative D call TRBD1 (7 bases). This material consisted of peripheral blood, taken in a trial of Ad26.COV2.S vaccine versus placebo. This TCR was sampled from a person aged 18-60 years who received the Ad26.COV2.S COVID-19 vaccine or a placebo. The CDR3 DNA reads TGTGCCAGCAGCCGACAGCAGGGGGGGCAGTATTTT. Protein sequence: CASSRQQGGQYF.